One sample yielded the 21 T cell receptor beta chains listed below, sequenced in a study of T cells after posttransplantation cyclophosphamide. Clones were read by immunoSEQ multiplex PCR, and TCRdb kept only the in-frame ones, dropping some. Singletons are absent from the sample, which has approximately 5,400 clones. A marrow graft followed busulfan-fludarabine conditioning, with cyclophosphamide on days +3 and +4. The material was PBMCs, obtained after allogeneic stem cell transplant with posttransplant cyclophosphamide. These receptor sequences come from a female patient aged 25-39 years who received an allogeneic stem cell transplant from an unrelated donor, was CMV-positive, and had acute and chronic GVHD. Some of these T cells may belong to the graft donor.

This clone was found many times. The chain recombines TRBV18 with TRBJ1-1; possibly TRBD1 for D (6 bases). V was shortened by 3 bases and J by 7 bases, with 12 bases between the two germline ends. Germline CDR1 reads KGHSH; CDR2 reads LQKENI. The CDR3 is made up of 13 amino acids. DNA of the CDR3: TGTGCCAGCTCACCCCGTGAGGGGGATGAAGCTTTCTTT. Its translation is CASSPREGDEAFF. Variable domain in full (rest from reference TRBV18 and TRBJ1-1): NAGVMQNPRHLVRRRGQEARLRCSPMKGHSHVYWYRQLPEEGLKFMVYLQKENIIDESGMPKERFSAEFPKEGPSILRIQQVVRGDSAAYFCASSPREGDEAFFGQGTRLTVV.

In DNA, the CDR3 is TGTGCCAGCAGTTACGCTTGGCAGGGAGGGACCGGGGAGCTGTTTTTT. Translation gives CASSYAWQGGTGELFF. The chain carries TRBV6-6 and TRBJ2-2; 7 nucleotides line up with TRBD2. Germline-derived CDR1 and CDR2 are MNHNY and SVGAGI (reference sequence). This CDR3 contains 16 residues. Germline trimming cut 2 bases from V and 5 bases from J; bases unmatched to any gene: 8.

This chain connects TRBV29-1 to TRBJ2-5; 11 bases fit TRBD2. The J call may be incorrect, as the DNA end agrees better with TRBJ2-7. CDR3 size: 16 residues. Germline CDR1 and CDR2: SQVTM and ANQGSEA. In DNA form, the CDR3 reads TGCAGCGTAATTTCAACAAGACTAGCGGGATCAAACGAGCAGTACTTC. Its translation is CSVISTRLAGSNEQYF.

This clone has ten or more counts. This chain uses TRBV5-1 with TRBJ1-4, with TRBD1 matching over 7 bases. V trimming: 3 bases; J trimming: 4 bases; junction bases outside the gene matches: 3. Germline lookup yields CDR1 SGHRS and CDR2 YFSETQ. The CDR3 is 14 residues long. CDR3 region: CASSSGQHNEKLFF. CDR3 bases: TGCGCCAGCAGCTCGGGACAGCATAATGAAAAACTGTTTTTT.

In its sample, this clone was seen many times. V gene TRBV5-6 combines with J gene TRBJ2-2; D might be TRBD1 (6 bases). This CDR3 region has 15 residues. Germline lookup yields CDR1 SGHDT and CDR2 YYEEEE. The V and J ends lost 6 bases and 3 bases respectively, with 15 bases between them. In nucleotides, the CDR3 is TGTGCCAGCACCCCCCCAGGGGCGGACACCGGGGAGCTGTTTTTT. Encoded protein: CASTPPGADTGELFF. The whole variable domain, filled in from reference TRBV5-6 and TRBJ2-2, reads DAGVTQSPTHLIKTRGQQVTLRCSPKSGHDTVSWYQQALGQGPQFIFQYYEEEERQRGNFPDRFSGHQFPNYSSELNVNALLLGDSALYLCASTPPGADTGELFFGEGSRLTVL.

This clone was picked up many times. The V and J genes are TRBV5-6 and TRBJ2-1, with 8 bases that match TRBD2. Germline trimming cut 4 bases from V and 3 bases from J; bases unmatched to any gene: 6. CDR1 SGHDT and CDR2 YYEEEE come from the germline V gene. The CDR3 runs 15 residues. The CDR3 nucleotides read TGTGCCAGCAGCCCCACTAGCGGTCTCTACAATGAGCAGTTCTTC. It encodes CASSPTSGLYNEQFF.

This clone turned up a few times. The chain uses TRBV2 and TRBJ2-3, with D possibly being TRBD1 (5 bases). This CDR3 spans 16 amino acids. Trimming took 6 bases from V and 2 from J, leaving 18 bases between them. CDR1 and CDR2 from the germline V gene are SNHLY and FYNNEI. The CDR3 spells CASSPTPSGFTDTQYF. CDR3 nucleotides: TGTGCCAGCAGCCCTACGCCTTCAGGGTTCACAGATACGCAGTATTTT.

In its sample, this clone was seen many times. The CDR3, as DNA: TGTGCCAGTAGTATAGGGCTAGCGGGAGAAGGAGATACGCAGTATTTT. Residues: CASSIGLAGEGDTQYF. V gene TRBV19 combines with J gene TRBJ2-3; 10 nucleotides line up with TRBD2. The trim removed 1 base at V and 5 bases at J, leaving 6 bases unmatched. The CDR3 length is 16 residues. The germline CDR1 and CDR2 sequences are LNHDA and SQIVND (reference sequence).

This clone occurred many times. J is TRBJ1-1 and V is TRBV11-2; TRBD1 is a possible D gene (6 bases). CDR1 is SGHAT, CDR2 FQNNGV, per germline. The length of the CDR3 is 15 residues. V lost 5 bases, J lost 1 base, and 14 bases lay in between. The CDR3 region has the DNA TGTGCCAGCAGCCTTAACAGGGTTCAGAACACTGAAGCTTTCTTT. Its protein is CASSLNRVQNTEAFF.

This clone was seen at least ten times. J is TRBJ2-1 and V is TRBV27; possibly TRBD2 for D (6 bases). This CDR3 is built from 11 residues. CDR1 is MNHEY, CDR2 SMNVEV, per germline (reference sequence). V shed 6 bases and J shed 9 bases, with 9 bases lying between them. The CDR3 DNA reads TGTGCCAGCAGCCCGGGGGTTGAGCAGTTCTTC. The encoded protein is CASSPGVEQFF.

This clone was counted ten times or more. The chain uses TRBV4-3 and TRBJ2-2; 9 nucleotides line up with TRBD1. The CDR3 sequence is 15 residues long. J was trimmed by 7 bases and V by 2 bases; bases with no gene match: 5. Germline V CDR1 and CDR2: LGHNA, YSLEER. This CDR3 reads CASSQQGQGNGELFF. The CDR3 DNA is TGCGCCAGCAGCCAACAAGGACAGGGGAACGGGGAGCTGTTTTTT.

This clone was counted ten times or more. The chain employs TRBV5-1 and TRBJ2-7, with 7 bases lining up with TRBD1. The germline V gene has CDR1 SGHRS and CDR2 YFSETQ. V lost 4 bases, J lost 1 base, and 5 bases stayed unmatched. CDR3 length: 14 residues. CDR3 DNA: TGCGCCAGCAGCCCCGGGACAGAGTCCTACGAGCAGTACTTC. This sequence encodes CASSPGTESYEQYF.

This clone was counted many times. The V call is TRBV30, the J call TRBJ2-5, with 9 positions matching TRBD1. Germline trimming cut 4 bases from V and 5 bases from J; bases unmatched to any gene: 5. Germline CDR1 GTSNPN, CDR2 SVGIG (reference sequence). The CDR3 runs to 13 residues. The CDR3 DNA reads TGTGCCTGGAAGAACAGGGGGCTGGAGACCCAGTACTTC. Translating it yields CAWKNRGLETQYF. The full variable domain, in which reference TRBV30 and TRBJ2-5 provide the parts outside the CDR3, is SQTIHQWPATLVQPVGSPLSLECTVEGTSNPNLYWYRQAAGRGLQLLFYSVGIGQISSEVPQNLSASRPQDRQFILSSKKLLLSDSGFYLCAWKNRGLETQYFGPGTRLLVL.

This clone has at least ten counts. The chain carries TRBV7-8 and TRBJ2-5; 10 bases map to TRBD2. V shed 5 bases and J 4 bases; nucleotides not matched to a gene: 10. Germline V lookup: CDR1 SGHVS, CDR2 FQNEAQ. The CDR3 covers 16 residues. The CDR3, as DNA: TGTGCCAGCAGCATTCTCCTAGCGGGAGTTGGAGAGACCCAGTACTTC. It encodes CASSILLAGVGETQYF.

By its share, this clone is medium-sized. V usage is TRBV7-2 and J usage is TRBJ2-3; the match to TRBD2 covers 14 bases. Germline loops: CDR1 SGHTA, CDR2 FQGNSA. The CDR3 totals 17 residues. V lost 6 bases, J lost 8 bases, and 13 bases stayed unmatched. CDR3 DNA: TGTGCCAGCAGTCCTTTTTCCGGGACTAGCGGGAGAGGTACGCAGTATTTT. Translating gives CASSPFSGTSGRGTQYF. Full variable domain (missing parts from reference TRBV7-2 and TRBJ2-3): GAGVSQSPSNKVTEKGKDVELRCDPISGHTALYWYRQSLGQGLEFLIYFQGNSAPDKSGLPSDRFSAERTGGSVSTLTIQRTQQEDSAVYLCASSPFSGTSGRGTQYFGPGTRLTVL.

Ten or more counts support this clone. The V gene is TRBV2, the J gene TRBJ1-2; D unresolved. The V gene's germline CDR1 is SNHLY and CDR2 FYNNEI. This CDR3 has 13 residues. Trimming took 6 bases from V and 8 from J, leaving 16 bases between them. The DNA for the CDR3 is TGTGCCAGCAGACCCACCCGGGGTCAGGGCTACACCTTC. Protein sequence: CASRPTRGQGYTF.

This clone was found many times. J is TRBJ1-2 and V is TRBV20-1, with 7 bases that match TRBD1. Germline lookup yields CDR1 DFQATT and CDR2 SNEGSKA (reference sequence). The CDR3 spans 11 residues. CDR3 loop: CRGGDRYGYTF. CDR3 coding DNA: TGCAGAGGGGGCGATCGCTATGGCTACACCTTC.

The chain is built from TRBV7-9 and TRBJ2-5; 11 nucleotides align to TRBD1. The junction had 14 bases not matched to a gene; V was cut back by 6 bases and J by 11 bases. This CDR3 comprises 15 residues. The germline V gene has CDR1 SEHNR and CDR2 FQNEAQ (reference sequence). The CDR3 here is CASRLPGQGVGEQYF. The DNA for the CDR3 is TGTGCCAGCAGACTCCCGGGACAGGGGGTTGGAGAGCAGTACTTC.

This clone was found many times. The V and J genes are TRBV12-5 and TRBJ2-1, with D unresolved. CDR1 is LGHNT and CDR2 is FRNRAP in the germline V gene. The CDR3 runs 17 residues. Trimming shortened V by 2 bases and J by 6 bases, and 20 bases separated the two germline ends. CDR3 coding DNA: TGTGCTAGTGGTTTGAAAGACCTAGGCTCTGCTCGCAATGAGCAGTTCTTC. Encoded protein: CASGLKDLGSARNEQFF.

At least ten counts were recorded for this clone. The V call is TRBV5-6, the J call TRBJ2-3; D remains ambiguous. With 4 bases removed from V and 1 base from J, the gap between germline ends came to 10 bases. CDR1 is SGHDT, CDR2 YYEEEE, per germline. The CDR3 has 14 residues. The CDR3 region is CASSPGRGTDTQYF. The CDR3, as DNA: TGTGCCAGCAGCCCCGGTCGGGGCACAGATACGCAGTATTTT.

This clone has ten or more counts. CDR3 in DNA: TGTGCCAGCAGCCCTGGGACAGACCCTGGCAGCTCCTACAATGAGCAGTTCTTC. Its protein product is CASSPGTDPGSSYNEQFF. The chain employs TRBV5-8 and TRBJ2-1, with 7 bases aligning to TRBD1. The length of the CDR3 is 18 residues. The germline V gene encodes CDR1 SGHTS and CDR2 YDEGEE. V dropped 4 bases and J dropped 0; count of bases not matched to a gene: 13.